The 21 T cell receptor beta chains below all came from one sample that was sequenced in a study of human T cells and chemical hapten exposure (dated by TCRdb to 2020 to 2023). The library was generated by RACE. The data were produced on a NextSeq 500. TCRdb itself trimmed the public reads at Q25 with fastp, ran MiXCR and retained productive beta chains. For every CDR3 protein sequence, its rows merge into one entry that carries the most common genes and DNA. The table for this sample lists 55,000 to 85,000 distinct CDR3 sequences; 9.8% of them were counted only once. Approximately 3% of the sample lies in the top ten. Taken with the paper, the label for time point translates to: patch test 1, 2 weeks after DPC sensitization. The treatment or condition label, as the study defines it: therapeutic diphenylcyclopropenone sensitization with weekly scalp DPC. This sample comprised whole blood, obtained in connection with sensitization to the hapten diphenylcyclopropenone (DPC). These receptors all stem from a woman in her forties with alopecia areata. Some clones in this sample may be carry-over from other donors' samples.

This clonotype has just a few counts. CDR3 amino acids: CASSPRGSGGTEQYF. In DNA form, the CDR3 reads TGTGCCAGCAGCCCCCGGGGGAGCGGGGGTACCGAGCAGTACTTC. V gene TRBV7-9 combines with J gene TRBJ2-7, with 8 bases lining up with TRBD2. The trim removed 5 bases at V and 6 bases at J, leaving 12 bases unmatched. CDR3 length: 15 residues. Germline assignment: CDR1 SEHNR and CDR2 FQNEAQ (reference sequence).

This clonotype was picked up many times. The CDR3: CASSLGEDLGFF. In nucleotides, the CDR3 is TGTGCCAGCAGCTTGGGGGAAGACTTGGGTTTCTTT. The V gene is TRBV5-4, the J gene TRBJ1-1; D not certain. CDR1 and CDR2 from the germline V gene are SGHNT and YYREEE (reference sequence). Trimming took 0 bases from V and 13 from J, leaving 13 bases between them. The CDR3 runs to 12 residues.

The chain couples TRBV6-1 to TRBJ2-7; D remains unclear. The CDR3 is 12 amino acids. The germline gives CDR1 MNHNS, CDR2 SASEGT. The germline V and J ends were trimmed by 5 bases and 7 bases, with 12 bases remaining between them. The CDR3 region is CASSPRVGEQYF. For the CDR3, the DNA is TGTGCCAGCAGTCCCCGCGTAGGGGAGCAGTACTTC.

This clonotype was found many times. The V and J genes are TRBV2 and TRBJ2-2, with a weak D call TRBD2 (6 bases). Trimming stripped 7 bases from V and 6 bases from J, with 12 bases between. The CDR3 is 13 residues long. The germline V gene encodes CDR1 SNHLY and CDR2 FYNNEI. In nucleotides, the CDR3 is TGTGCCAGCACCGCAGGCGGGGCCGGGGAGCTGTTTTTT. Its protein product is CASTAGGAGELFF.

This CDR3 is CASSPRDRLVRSNYGYTF. For the CDR3, the DNA is TGTGCCAGCAGTCCTCGGGACAGGCTTGTACGCTCTAACTATGGCTACACCTTC. The V call is TRBV6-2 or TRBV6-3, the J call TRBJ1-2; 8 bases agree with TRBD1. Germline CDR1 MNHEY, CDR2 SVGEGT. This CDR3 has 18 residues. Losses at the gene ends were 5 bases for V and 0 bases for J; bases not matched to a gene: 14.

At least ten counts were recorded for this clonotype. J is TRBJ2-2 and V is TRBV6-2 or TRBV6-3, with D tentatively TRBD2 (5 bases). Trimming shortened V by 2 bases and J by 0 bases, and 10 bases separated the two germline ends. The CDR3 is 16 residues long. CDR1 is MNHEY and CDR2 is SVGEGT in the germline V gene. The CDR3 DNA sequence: TGTGCCAGCAGTTACGATGCGGGTCCGAACACCGGGGAGCTGTTTTTT. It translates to CASSYDAGPNTGELFF.

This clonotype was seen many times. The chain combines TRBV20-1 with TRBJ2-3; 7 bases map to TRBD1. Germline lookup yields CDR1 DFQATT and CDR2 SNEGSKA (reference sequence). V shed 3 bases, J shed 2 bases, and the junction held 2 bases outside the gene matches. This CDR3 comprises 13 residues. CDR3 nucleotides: TGCAGTGCTAGGGACAGGAACACAGATACGCAGTATTTT. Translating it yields CSARDRNTDTQYF.

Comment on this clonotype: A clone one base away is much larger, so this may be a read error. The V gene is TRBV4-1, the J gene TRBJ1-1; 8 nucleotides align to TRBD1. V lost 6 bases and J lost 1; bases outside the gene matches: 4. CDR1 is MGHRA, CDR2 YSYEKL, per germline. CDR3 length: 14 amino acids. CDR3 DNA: TGCGCCAGCAGACATGGACAGGGGAACACTGAAGCTTTCTTT. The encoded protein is CASRHGQGNTEAFF.

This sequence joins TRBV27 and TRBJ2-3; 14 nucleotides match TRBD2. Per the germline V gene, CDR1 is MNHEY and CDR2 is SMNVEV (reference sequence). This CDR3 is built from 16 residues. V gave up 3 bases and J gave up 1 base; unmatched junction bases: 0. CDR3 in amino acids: CASSLGLAGGTDTQYF. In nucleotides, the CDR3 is TGTGCCAGCAGTTTGGGACTAGCGGGGGGCACAGATACGCAGTATTTT.

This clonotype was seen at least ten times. CDR3 coding DNA: TGTGCCAGCTCACCAGGTCTGGTCCTCGGAGATACGCAGTATTTT. This sequence encodes CASSPGLVLGDTQYF. V gene TRBV18 combines with J gene TRBJ2-3; D call uncertain. The CDR3 spans 15 residues. V was pared by 2 bases and J by 5 bases, with 14 bases between. The germline gives CDR1 KGHSH, CDR2 LQKENI.

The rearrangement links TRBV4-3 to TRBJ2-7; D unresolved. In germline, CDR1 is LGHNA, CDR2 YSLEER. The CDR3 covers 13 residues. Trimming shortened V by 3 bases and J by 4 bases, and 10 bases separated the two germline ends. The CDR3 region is CASSQATSYEQYF. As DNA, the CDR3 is TGCGCCAGCAGCCAGGCTACCTCTTACGAGCAGTACTTC.

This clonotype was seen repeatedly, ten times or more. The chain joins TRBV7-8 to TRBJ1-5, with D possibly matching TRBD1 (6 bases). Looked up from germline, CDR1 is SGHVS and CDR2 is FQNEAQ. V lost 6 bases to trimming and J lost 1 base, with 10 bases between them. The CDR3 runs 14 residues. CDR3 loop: CASSRGQSNQPQHF. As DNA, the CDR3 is TGTGCCAGCAGTCGGGGGCAGAGCAATCAGCCCCAGCATTTT.

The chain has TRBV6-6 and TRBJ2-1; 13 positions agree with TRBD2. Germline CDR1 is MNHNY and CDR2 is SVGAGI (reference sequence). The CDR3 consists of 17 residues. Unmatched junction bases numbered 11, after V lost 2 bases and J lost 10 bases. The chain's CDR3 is CASSYTRLAGGPNEQFF. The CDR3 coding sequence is TGTGCCAGCAGTTACACAAGACTAGCGGGGGGCCCGAACGAGCAGTTCTTC.

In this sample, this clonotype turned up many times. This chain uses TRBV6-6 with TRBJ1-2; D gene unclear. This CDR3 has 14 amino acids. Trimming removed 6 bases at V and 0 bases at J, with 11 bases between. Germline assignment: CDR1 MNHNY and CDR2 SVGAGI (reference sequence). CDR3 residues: CASRSGETNYGYTF. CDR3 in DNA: TGTGCCAGCAGGAGCGGTGAGACTAACTATGGCTACACCTTC.

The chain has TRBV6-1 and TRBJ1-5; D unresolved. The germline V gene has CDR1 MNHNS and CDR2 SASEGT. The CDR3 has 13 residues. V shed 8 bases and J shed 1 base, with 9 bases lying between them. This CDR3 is CASGAESNQPQHF. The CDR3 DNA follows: TGTGCCAGCGGCGCAGAGAGCAATCAGCCCCAGCATTTT.

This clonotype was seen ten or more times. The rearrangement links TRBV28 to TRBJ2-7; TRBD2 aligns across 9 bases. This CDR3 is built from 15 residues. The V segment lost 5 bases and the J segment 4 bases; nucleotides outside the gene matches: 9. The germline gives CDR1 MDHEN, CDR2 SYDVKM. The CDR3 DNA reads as TGTGCCAGCAGTCCCCGCGTAGCGGGGGTTTACGAGCAGTACTTC. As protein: CASSPRVAGVYEQYF.

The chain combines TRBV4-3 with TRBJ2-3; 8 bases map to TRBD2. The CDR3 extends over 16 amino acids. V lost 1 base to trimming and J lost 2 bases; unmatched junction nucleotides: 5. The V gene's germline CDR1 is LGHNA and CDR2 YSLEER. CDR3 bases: TGCGCCAGCAGCCAAGGCGGGGGGTTTATCACAGATACGCAGTATTTT. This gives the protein CASSQGGGFITDTQYF.

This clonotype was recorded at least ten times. CDR3: CASSQGAGGAAYEQYF. The CDR3 DNA reads TGCGCCAGCAGCCAAGGGGCCGGAGGGGCGGCCTACGAGCAGTACTTC. The chain is built from TRBV4-1 and TRBJ2-7; TRBD2 might be the D (6 bases). The CDR3 spans 16 residues. Germline assignment: CDR1 MGHRA and CDR2 YSYEKL. V lost 1 base and J lost 2, with 15 bases in between.

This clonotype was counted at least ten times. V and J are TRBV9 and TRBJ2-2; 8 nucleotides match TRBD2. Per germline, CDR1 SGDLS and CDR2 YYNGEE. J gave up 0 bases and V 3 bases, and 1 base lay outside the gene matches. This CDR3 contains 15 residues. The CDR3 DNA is TGTGCCAGCAGCGCCGGGGGGGCGAACACCGGGGAGCTGTTTTTT. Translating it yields CASSAGGANTGELFF.

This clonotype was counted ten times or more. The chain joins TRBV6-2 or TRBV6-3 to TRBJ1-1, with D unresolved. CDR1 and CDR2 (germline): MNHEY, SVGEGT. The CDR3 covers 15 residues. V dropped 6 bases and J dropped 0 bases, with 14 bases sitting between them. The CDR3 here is CASSRPHQMNTEAFF. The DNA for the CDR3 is TGTGCCAGCAGCAGACCCCACCAGATGAACACTGAAGCTTTCTTT.

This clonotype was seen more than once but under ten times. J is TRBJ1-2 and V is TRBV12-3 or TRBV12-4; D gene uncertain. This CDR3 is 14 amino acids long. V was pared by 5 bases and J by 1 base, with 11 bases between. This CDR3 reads CASSLTGVNYGYTF. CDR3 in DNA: TGTGCCAGCAGTCTTACCGGGGTTAACTATGGCTACACCTTC.